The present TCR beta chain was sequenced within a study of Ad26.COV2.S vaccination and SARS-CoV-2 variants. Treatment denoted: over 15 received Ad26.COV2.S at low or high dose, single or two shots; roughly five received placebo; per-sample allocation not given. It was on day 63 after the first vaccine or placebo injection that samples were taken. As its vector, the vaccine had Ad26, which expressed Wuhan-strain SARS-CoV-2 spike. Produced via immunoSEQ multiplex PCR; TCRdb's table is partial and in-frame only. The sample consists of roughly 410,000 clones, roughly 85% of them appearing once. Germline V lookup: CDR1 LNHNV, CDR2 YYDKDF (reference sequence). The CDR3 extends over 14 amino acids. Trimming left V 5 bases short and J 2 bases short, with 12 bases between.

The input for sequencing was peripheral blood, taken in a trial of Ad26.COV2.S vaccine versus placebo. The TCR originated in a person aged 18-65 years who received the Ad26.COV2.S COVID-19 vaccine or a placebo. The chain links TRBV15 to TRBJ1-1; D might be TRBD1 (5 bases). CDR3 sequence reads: CATSLSRVNTEAFF. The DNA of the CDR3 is TGTGCCACCAGCCTCAGCAGGGTAAACACTGAAGCTTTCTTT.